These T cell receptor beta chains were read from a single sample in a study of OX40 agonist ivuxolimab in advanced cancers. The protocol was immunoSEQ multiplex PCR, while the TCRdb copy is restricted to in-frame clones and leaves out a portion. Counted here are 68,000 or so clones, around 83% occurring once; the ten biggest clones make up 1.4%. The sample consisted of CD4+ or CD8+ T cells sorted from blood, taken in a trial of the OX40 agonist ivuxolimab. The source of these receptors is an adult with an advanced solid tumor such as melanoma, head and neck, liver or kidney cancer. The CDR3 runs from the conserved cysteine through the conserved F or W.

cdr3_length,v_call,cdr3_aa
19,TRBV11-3,CASSLRYPVTITSGNTIYF
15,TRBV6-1,CASSVEMAANYGYTF
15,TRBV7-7,CASSLGTGGPGELFF
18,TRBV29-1,CSSSGTSGSLSSYNEQFF
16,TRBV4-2,CASSPRTDTTNEKLFF
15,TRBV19,CASRRREATNEKLFF
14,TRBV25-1,CASSPDRTNTEAFF
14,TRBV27,CASSLHNGGTEAFF
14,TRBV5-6,CASSLNRDTGELFF
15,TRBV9,CASSLGTATTYEQYF
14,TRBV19,CASSIDRGDTEAFF
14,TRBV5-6,CASSLSLHTDTQYF
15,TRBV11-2,CASSWTGVANSPLHF
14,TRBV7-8,CASSLAGLSYEQYF
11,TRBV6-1,CASSEWYEQYF
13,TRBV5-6,CASSLAGGRGQYF
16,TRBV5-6,CASSVTWALAKNIQYF
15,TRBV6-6,CASSYFTSEIGGYTF
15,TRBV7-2,CASSLAGPFGETQYF
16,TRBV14,CASSQEPHYSNQPQHF